This T cell receptor beta chain was sequenced during a study of PD-1 blockade in classical Hodgkin lymphoma. The time point was: cycle 4 day 1 (C4D1), after around six weeks of nivolumab. Relapses following autologous stem cell transplantation were seen in all patients, with brentuximab vedotin exposure varying. Sequencing used immunoSEQ multiplex PCR; TCRdb keeps in-frame clones, though not all of them. Of around 25,000 clones in the sample, around 84% were seen once. Study outcomes and limitations: Compared with baseline, CD4+ but not CD8+ TCR diversity had risen significantly by C4D1. Baseline diversity was lower in partial responders and progressors than complete responders. Relative to healthy donors, newly diagnosed patients reportedly had lower baseline TCR diversity, which was reported as lower still in relapsed/refractory patients.

Note on this clone: The antigen is not known.

Sequences were derived from peripheral blood mononuclear cells (PBMCs), sampled before the fourth cycle of nivolumab. The receptor was derived from a human donor with classical Hodgkin lymphoma.

In DNA, the CDR3 is TGTGCCAGCAGTTTCCTTCGGTCGAGTAATGGCTACACCTTC. Its protein is CASSFLRSSNGYTF. The chain links TRBV28 to TRBJ1-2; no reliable D call. The CDR3 loop spans 14 amino acids. Germline CDR1 MDHEN, CDR2 SYDVKM. V lost 3 bases, J lost 6 bases, and 14 bases lay in between.